One and the same sample provided the 6 T cell receptor beta chains below, sequenced in a study of T cell responses to AZD1222 COVID-19 vaccine (dated by TCRdb to about 2021). The time point label for this specimen denotes: baseline before first vaccination. Receptor amplification or capture employed the immunoSEQ multiplex PCR assay. TCRdb obtained this table from immuneACCESS and retained in-frame rearrangements with V and J assigned. These tables miss some clones; where compared with another copy, unresolved V genes account for less than half of the shortfall, and the remainder is unexplained. Across this sample there are 90,000 to 95,000 clones, with roughly 84% seen only once. 15% to 20% of the sample is in the top ten clones. Sequenced material: peripheral blood, taken on day 0 of AZD1222 vaccination. The receptors derive from an adult in good health.

This rearrangement joins TRBV7-2 to TRBJ1-6; tentatively, D is TRBD1 (5 bases). Germline V gives CDR1 SGHTA, CDR2 FQGNSA. The CDR3 contains 14 residues. V lost 3 bases, J lost 10 bases, and 13 bases lay in between. The CDR3 DNA reads TGTGCCAGCAGCTTTCAAGGGGCTGGGTCACCCCTCCACTTT. This sequence encodes CASSFQGAGSPLHF.

The rearrangement joins TRBV29-1 to TRBJ2-2, with D hard to call. V lost 7 bases and J 4 bases, leaving 10 bases between the germline ends. This CDR3 has 12 amino acids. Germline assignment: CDR1 SQVTM and CDR2 ANQGSEA. The CDR3, as DNA: TGCAGCGCCGGGCGCTCCACCGGGGAGCTGTTTTTT. Its translation: CSAGRSTGELFF.

The J gene is TRBJ2-5, the V gene TRBV18; no reliable D call. V was clipped by 3 bases and J by 5 bases, with 16 bases between them. Germline-derived CDR1 and CDR2 are KGHSH and LQKENI. The length of the CDR3 is 15 residues. Here the CDR3 reads CASSPNAPSLETQYF. The DNA for the CDR3 is TGTGCCAGCTCACCCAACGCCCCAAGTCTGGAGACCCAGTACTTC.

The chain couples TRBV5-1 to TRBJ1-6; possible D gene TRBD1, 5 bases. The CDR3 extends over 15 amino acids. V lost 1 base and J lost 10, with 15 bases in between. Per germline, CDR1 SGHRS and CDR2 YFSETQ. CDR3 residues: CASSLTPGDESPLHF. The CDR3 DNA sequence: TGCGCCAGCAGCTTGACCCCGGGGGATGAATCACCCCTCCACTTT.

The J gene is TRBJ1-5, the V gene TRBV12-5; D not certain. The CDR3 totals 13 residues. V lost 2 bases, J lost 1 base, and 3 bases lay in between. Germline loops: CDR1 LGHNT, CDR2 FRNRAP. For the CDR3, the DNA is TGTGCTAGTGGTTTGACAAGCAATCAGCCCCAGCATTTT. It codes for CASGLTSNQPQHF.

V gene TRBV12-3 or TRBV12-4 combines with J gene TRBJ1-6; D call uncertain. Trimming cost V 8 bases and J 6 bases, with 11 bases left between them. This CDR3 comprises 13 residues. The CDR3, as DNA: TGTGCCAGCTTGGGTTTCTCTAATTCACCCCTCCACTTT. Amino acids: CASLGFSNSPLHF.